These T cell receptor beta chains were read from a single sample in a study of blood T cell repertoires in COVID-19. Data came from immunoSEQ multiplex PCR; TCRdb stores just in-frame clones and leaves some out. This sample has some 200,000 clones, with 87% found just once. The sequencing input was peripheral blood. These receptors came from a woman aged 70-85 years with COVID-19, enrolled during active disease. The CDR3 runs from the conserved cysteine through the conserved F or W. Each record gives: clone size, V gene, J gene, D gene, CDR3 DNA, CDR3 protein. A D gene is named only where the DNA matches it firmly. Clone size, where shown, is once, few, many, or a class for clones that have expanded.

abundance: NA; v_gene: TRBV25-1; j_gene: TRBJ2-3; d_gene: NA; CDR3nt: TGTGCCAGCAGTGTGGGCCCCACAGATACGCAGTATTTT; CDR3aa: CASSVGPTDTQYF
abundance: NA; v_gene: TRBV7-3; j_gene: TRBJ1-6; d_gene: NA; CDR3nt: TGTGCCAGCAGCTTAACCGGACTGCCTAATTCACCCCTCCACTTT; CDR3aa: CASSLTGLPNSPLHF
abundance: NA; v_gene: TRBV6-2/TRBV6-3; j_gene: TRBJ1-1; d_gene: NA; CDR3nt: TGTGCCAGCAGTGTTGTGGCAGGGCATACTGAAGCTTTCTTT; CDR3aa: CASSVVAGHTEAFF
abundance: once; v_gene: TRBV29-1; j_gene: TRBJ1-2; d_gene: NA; CDR3nt: TGCAGCGTTGGGACAGACGGTAACTATGGCTACACCTTC; CDR3aa: CSVGTDGNYGYTF
abundance: NA; v_gene: TRBV19; j_gene: TRBJ2-6; d_gene: NA; CDR3nt: TGTGCCAGTAGTATTTCGTACTCTTTTATTGGGGCCAACGTCCTGACTTTC; CDR3aa: CASSISYSFIGANVLTF
abundance: NA; v_gene: TRBV19; j_gene: TRBJ1-5; d_gene: NA; CDR3nt: TGTGCCAGTAGTATAGGGGAGGAACAGCCCCAGCATTTT; CDR3aa: CASSIGEEQPQHF
abundance: NA; v_gene: TRBV18; j_gene: TRBJ2-6; d_gene: NA; CDR3nt: TGTGCCAGCTCATTCTACCGGGACACCAACTCTGGGGCCAACGTCCTGACTTTC; CDR3aa: CASSFYRDTNSGANVLTF
abundance: NA; v_gene: TRBV5-5; j_gene: TRBJ2-3; d_gene: NA; CDR3nt: TGTGCCAGCAGCTTCCGAGCGGTTAGCACAGATACGCAGTATTTT; CDR3aa: CASSFRAVSTDTQYF
abundance: NA; v_gene: TRBV7-6; j_gene: TRBJ2-7; d_gene: TRBD2; CDR3nt: TGTGCCAGCAGCTTAGCGATGGGGGGGACCGGGACTAGCGGGGGCCCCGAGCAGTACTTC; CDR3aa: CASSLAMGGTGTSGGPEQYF
abundance: once; v_gene: TRBV9; j_gene: TRBJ2-2; d_gene: TRBD2; CDR3nt: TGTGCCAGCAGCGTAGGGGGGACTAGCGGTCCCGGTTCCGGGGAGCTGTTTTTT; CDR3aa: CASSVGGTSGPGSGELFF
abundance: NA; v_gene: TRBV10-3; j_gene: TRBJ2-1; d_gene: NA; CDR3nt: TGTGCCATCAGTGAGAAACAGGGAAGGCAGTTCTTC; CDR3aa: CAISEKQGRQFF
abundance: NA; v_gene: TRBV5-1; j_gene: TRBJ2-2; d_gene: NA; CDR3nt: TGCGCCAGCAGCTCCGGACAGTCAACCGGGGAGCTGTTTTTT; CDR3aa: CASSSGQSTGELFF
abundance: NA; v_gene: TRBV29-1; j_gene: TRBJ2-2; d_gene: NA; CDR3nt: TGCAGCCCCGCTAGGCTAGGGGGAACCAGGGAGCTGTTTTTT; CDR3aa: CSPARLGGTRELFF
abundance: few; v_gene: TRBV18; j_gene: TRBJ2-5; d_gene: NA; CDR3nt: TGTGCCAGCTCACCACAAAACAGGCAAGAGACCCAGTACTTC; CDR3aa: CASSPQNRQETQYF
abundance: NA; v_gene: TRBV6-1; j_gene: TRBJ2-7; d_gene: NA; CDR3nt: TGTGCCAGCAGTGAAGCGCGAGGGCTGACGGAAGAGCAGTACTTC; CDR3aa: CASSEARGLTEEQYF
abundance: NA; v_gene: TRBV19; j_gene: TRBJ1-2; d_gene: TRBD1; CDR3nt: TGTGCCAGTAACCCCGGGACAGGGGGCAGGAACTATGGCTACACCTTC; CDR3aa: CASNPGTGGRNYGYTF
abundance: NA; v_gene: TRBV7-2; j_gene: TRBJ1-1; d_gene: TRBD1; CDR3nt: TGTGCCAGCAGCCTTGGACAGGGGGCCTTGGGTACTGAAGCTTTCTTT; CDR3aa: CASSLGQGALGTEAFF
abundance: NA; v_gene: TRBV4-1; j_gene: TRBJ2-7; d_gene: NA; CDR3nt: TGCGCCAGCAGCCGCCCCTTAGCTTCCCTTTACGAGCAGTACTTC; CDR3aa: CASSRPLASLYEQYF